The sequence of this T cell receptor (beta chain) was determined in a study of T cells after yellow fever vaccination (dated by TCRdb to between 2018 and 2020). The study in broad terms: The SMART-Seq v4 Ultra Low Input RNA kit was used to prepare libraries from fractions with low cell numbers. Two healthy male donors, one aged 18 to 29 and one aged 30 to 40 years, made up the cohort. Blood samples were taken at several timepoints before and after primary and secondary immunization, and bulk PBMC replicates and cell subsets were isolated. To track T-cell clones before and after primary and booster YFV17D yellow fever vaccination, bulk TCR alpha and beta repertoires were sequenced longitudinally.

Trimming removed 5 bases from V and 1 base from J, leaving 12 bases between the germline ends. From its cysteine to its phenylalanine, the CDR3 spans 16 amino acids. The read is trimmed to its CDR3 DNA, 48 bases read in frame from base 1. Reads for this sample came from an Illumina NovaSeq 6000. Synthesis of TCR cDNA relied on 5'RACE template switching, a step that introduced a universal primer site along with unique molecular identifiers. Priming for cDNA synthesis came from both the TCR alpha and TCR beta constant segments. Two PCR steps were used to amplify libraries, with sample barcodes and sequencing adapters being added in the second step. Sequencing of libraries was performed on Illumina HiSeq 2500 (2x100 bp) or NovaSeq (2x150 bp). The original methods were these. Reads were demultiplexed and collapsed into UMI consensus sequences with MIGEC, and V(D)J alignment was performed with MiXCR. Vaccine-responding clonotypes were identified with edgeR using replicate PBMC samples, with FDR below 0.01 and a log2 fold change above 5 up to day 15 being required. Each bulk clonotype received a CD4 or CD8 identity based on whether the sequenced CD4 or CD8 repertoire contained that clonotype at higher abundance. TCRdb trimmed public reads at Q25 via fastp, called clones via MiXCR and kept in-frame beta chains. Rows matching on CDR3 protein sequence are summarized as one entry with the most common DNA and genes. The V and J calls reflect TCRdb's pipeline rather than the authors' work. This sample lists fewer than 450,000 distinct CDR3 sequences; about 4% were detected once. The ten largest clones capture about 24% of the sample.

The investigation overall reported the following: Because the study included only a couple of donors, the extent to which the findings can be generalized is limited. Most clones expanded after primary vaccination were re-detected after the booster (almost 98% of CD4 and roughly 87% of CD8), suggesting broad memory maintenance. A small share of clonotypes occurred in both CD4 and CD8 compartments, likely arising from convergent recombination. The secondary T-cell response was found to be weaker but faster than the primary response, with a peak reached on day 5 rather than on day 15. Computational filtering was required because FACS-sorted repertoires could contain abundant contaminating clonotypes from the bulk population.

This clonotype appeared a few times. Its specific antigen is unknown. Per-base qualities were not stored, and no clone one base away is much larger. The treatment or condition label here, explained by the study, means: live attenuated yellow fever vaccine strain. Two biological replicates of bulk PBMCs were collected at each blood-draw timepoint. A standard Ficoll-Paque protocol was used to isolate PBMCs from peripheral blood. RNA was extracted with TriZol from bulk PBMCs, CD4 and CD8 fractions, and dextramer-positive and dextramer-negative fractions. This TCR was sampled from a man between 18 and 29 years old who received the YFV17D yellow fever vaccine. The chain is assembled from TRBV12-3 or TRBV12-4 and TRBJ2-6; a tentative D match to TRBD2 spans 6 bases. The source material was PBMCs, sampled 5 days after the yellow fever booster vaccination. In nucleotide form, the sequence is TGTGCCAGCAGTCCCATCCGGGGGTCTGGGGCCAACGTCCTGACTTTC. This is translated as CASSPIRGSGANVLTF.